Below are 9 T cell receptor beta chains sequenced from a single sample in a study of T cells in Graves' hyperthyroidism and ophthalmopathy. Amplification targeted TCR beta CDR3 regions from RNA transcripts. The HTBI primer set was used in a first-round RT-PCR of the TCR CDR3. MiXCR was run by TCRdb on the multiplex PCR reads, yielding one entry per CDR3 protein. Of around 380,000 distinct CDR3 sequences detected, approximately 12% appear once; the ten largest clones hold less than 25%. Sequencing input: blood. The receptors originated from a man aged 25 to 40 with Graves' hyperthyroidism that later progressed to Graves' ophthalmopathy.

The sample holds many counts of this clonotype. V usage is TRBV11-2 and J usage is TRBJ2-7; TRBD1 is a possible D gene (5 bases). With 2 bases removed from V and 4 bases from J, the gap between germline ends came to 6 bases. This CDR3 has 12 residues. The germline gives CDR1 SGHAT, CDR2 FQNNGV. The CDR3 reads CASSLSGYEQYF. The DNA of the CDR3 is TGTGCCAGCAGCTTATCAGGGTACGAGCAGTACTTC.

This clonotype was seen repeatedly, ten times or more. This chain connects TRBV10-3 to TRBJ1-1; D gene ambiguous. This CDR3 region has 11 residues. Germline-derived CDR1 and CDR2 are ENHRY and SYGVKD. Trimming took off 2 bases at V and 2 bases at J, with 0 bases between the two ends. The CDR3 loop reads CAISENTEAFF. CDR3 coding DNA: TGTGCCATCAGTGAGAACACTGAAGCTTTCTTT.

The chain is built from TRBV19 and TRBJ1-1; TRBD1 agrees at 8 bases. This CDR3 contains 15 residues. Germline loops: CDR1 LNHDA, CDR2 SQIVND (reference sequence). After removal of 5 bases from V and 2 bases from J, the junction contained 7 bases not matched to a gene. The CDR3 is CASSPRQGINTEAFF. CDR3 DNA sequence: TGTGCCAGTAGTCCCAGACAGGGGATAAACACTGAAGCTTTCTTT.

The table lists this clonotype with many counts. The chain joins TRBV30 to TRBJ2-2; possibly TRBD1 for D (5 bases). This CDR3 spans 11 amino acids. Germline values: CDR1 GTSNPN, CDR2 SVGIG (reference sequence). Trimming removed 3 bases at V and 6 bases at J, with 5 bases between. The CDR3 coding sequence is TGTGCCTGGAGCAGGGCCGGGGAGCTGTTTTTT. As protein: CAWSRAGELFF.

This clonotype occurred many times. The gene calls are TRBV2 and TRBJ1-5; 8 bases match TRBD1. Trimming cost V 8 bases and J 4 bases; bases outside gene matches: 4. This CDR3 comprises 13 residues. Germline CDR1 and CDR2: SNHLY and FYNNEI. This CDR3 reads CASGTGLNQPQHF. The CDR3 DNA sequence: TGTGCCAGCGGGACAGGATTAAATCAGCCCCAGCATTTT.

A few counts support this clonotype. The rearrangement uses TRBV3-1 and TRBJ2-1; no firm D call. Germline V lookup: CDR1 LGHDT, CDR2 YNNKEL (reference sequence). Trimming stripped 8 bases from V and 0 bases from J, with 14 bases between. The CDR3 length is 15 residues. The CDR3 region has the DNA TGTGCCAGCGCCCCCGTTCCCGGCTCCTACAATGAGCAGTTCTTC. Translation gives CASAPVPGSYNEQFF.

This clonotype was seen ten or more times. J is TRBJ1-2 and V is TRBV7-9, with D possibly being TRBD1 (6 bases). The CDR3 contains 14 residues. Germline CDR1 reads SEHNR; CDR2 reads FQNEAQ (reference sequence). V lost 0 bases to trimming and J lost 4 bases, with 9 bases between them. Here the CDR3 reads CASSLAQGRYGYTF. As DNA, the CDR3 is TGTGCCAGCAGCTTAGCCCAGGGGCGCTATGGCTACACCTTC.

This clonotype came up a few times. The V and J genes are TRBV28 and TRBJ2-1; D gene ambiguous. The CDR3 sequence is 12 residues long. V dropped 6 bases and J dropped 9 bases, with 12 bases sitting between them. Germline V lookup: CDR1 MDHEN, CDR2 SYDVKM. The CDR3 reads CASSQSLSEQFF. CDR3 sequence (DNA): TGTGCCAGCAGCCAGTCACTCTCTGAGCAGTTCTTC.

Concerning this clonotype itself: A much larger clone sits a single nucleotide away, making a read error possible. This chain joins TRBV7-9 and TRBJ2-1; D remains ambiguous. Per germline, CDR1 SEHNR and CDR2 FQNEAQ (reference sequence). This CDR3 comprises 13 residues. CDR3 nucleotide sequence: TGTGCCAGCAGCTTAGCGCTGGCAGATGAGCAGCTCTTC. This sequence encodes CASSLALADEQLF.